This T cell receptor (delta chain) originates from a study of human gamma delta and Vdelta1 T cells. Study-wide points: Acute myeloid leukemia was reportedly broadly targeted by polyclonal Delta One T cells.

TCRdb processed the PCR reads again with the CATT caller. In the table there are thousands of delta-chain clones, about two fifths of which are singletons. Worth noting for this clone: What it binds is unknown.

V lost 3 bases, J lost 4 bases, and 19 bases stayed unmatched. The CDR3 length is 20 residues. CDR1 TSWWSYY and CDR2 QGS come from the germline V gene. Sequenced material: Vdelta1 gamma-delta T cells from blood grown in culture (DOT cells). This chain joins TRDV1 and TRDJ1; TRDD3 matches 11 bases. The TCR comes from a human donor in good health. The CDR3 region has the DNA TGTGCTCTTGGGGACTTTATATTTATACCTGGGGGATACTCTGGCGATAAACTCATCTTT. Protein: CALGDFIFIPGGYSGDKLIF.